This T cell receptor (beta chain) was found in a study of technical replicates of blood from a handful of donors. Some clones are missing from TCRdb's copy, which holds only in-frame ones; the method was immunoSEQ multiplex PCR. The table records about 70,000 clones, about 94% of them present only once. The germline V gene has CDR1 SGHRS and CDR2 YFSETQ. This CDR3 comprises 14 residues. V shed 3 bases and J shed 5 bases, with 13 bases lying between them. This receptor was identified in a human donor in good health. The sequenced sample was T cells isolated from PBMCs. This chain uses TRBV5-1 with TRBJ2-3; D is perhaps TRBD1 (6 bases). The CDR3, as DNA: TGCGCCAGCAGCTGGAAGGGGGTGAAAGATACGCAGTATTTT. It translates to CASSWKGVKDTQYF.